Sequencing of this T cell receptor (beta chain) was carried out in a study of OX40 agonist ivuxolimab in advanced cancers. Whole-study context: Patients were under 90% male with ages about 23 to 79, mean 60. Study observations and caveats: Partial responders treated at 0.1-3.0 mg/kg exhibited clonal expansion among the lowest measured. Expanded peripheral T cells had an undetermined antigen specificity.

Some clones are missing from TCRdb's copy, which holds only in-frame ones; the method was immunoSEQ multiplex PCR. The sample records more than 90,000 clones, about 86% being singletons. The CDR3 has 13 amino acids. The germline V gene encodes CDR1 KGHSH and CDR2 LQKENI. Trimming cost V 5 bases and J 1 base, with 8 bases left between them. Blood samples were obtained at baseline, cycle 4 day 1, and cycle 7 day 1. The sample holds a few counts of this clone. Antigen specificity is unknown. The sequence was obtained from an adult with an advanced solid tumor such as melanoma, head and neck, liver or kidney cancer. The starting material was CD4+ or CD8+ T cells sorted from blood, obtained in a trial of the OX40 agonist ivuxolimab. The J gene is TRBJ1-1, the V gene TRBV18, with unresolved D. For the CDR3, the DNA is TGTGCCAGCTCATCGACACAGAACACTGAAGCTTTCTTT. The encoded protein is CASSSTQNTEAFF.